The 17 T cell receptor beta chains given below trace back to one sample, sequenced in a study of type 1 and type 2 diabetes patients. The PCR template was genomic DNA. The TCR beta CDR3 region was amplified using 30 forward and 13 reverse primers. MiXCR was run by TCRdb on the multiplex PCR reads, yielding one entry per CDR3 protein. The data contain 280,000 or so distinct CDR3 sequences, 40% to 50% of them seen just once; the ten biggest clones take up about an eighth. Sequenced material: peripheral blood mononuclear cells (PBMCs). Source of these receptors: a young man with type 2 diabetes.

The chain employs TRBV5-1 and TRBJ2-1; TRBD2 might be the D (6 bases). Germline lookup yields CDR1 SGHRS and CDR2 YFSETQ. CDR3 length: 14 amino acids. The ends were cut back, 2 bases at V and 7 bases at J, with 13 bases in the middle. As DNA, the CDR3 is TGCGCCAGCAGCTTTAGCGGAGCCCAGAATGAGCAGTTCTTC. Protein: CASSFSGAQNEQFF. Combining the CDR3 with reference TRBV5-1 and TRBJ2-1 gives the whole variable domain KAGVTQTPRYLIKTRGQQVTLSCSPISGHRSVSWYQQTPGQGLQFLFEYFSETQRNKGNFPGRFSGRQFSNSRSEMNVSTLELGDSALYLCASSFSGAQNEQFFGPGTRLTVL.

The CDR3 loop is CASSSLDRTLHF. CDR3 nucleotides: TGTGCCAGCAGCTCCCTCGACAGGACCCTCCACTTT. The chain carries TRBV7-2 and TRBJ1-6; the D gene is possibly TRBD1 (6 bases). This CDR3 comprises 12 residues. V was cut by 4 bases and J by 14 bases, with 12 bases left in between. Germline-derived CDR1 and CDR2 are SGHTA and FQGNSA. Full variable domain (rest looked up from reference TRBV7-2 and TRBJ1-6): GAGVSQSPSNKVTEKGKDVELRCDPISGHTALYWYRQSLGQGLEFLIYFQGNSAPDKSGLPSDRFSAERTGGSVSTLTIQRTQQEDSAVYLCASSSLDRTLHFGNGTRLTVT.

Only a few counts were recorded for this clonotype. The chain carries TRBV10-3 and TRBJ1-1; D is possibly TRBD1 (5 bases). Germline lookup yields CDR1 ENHRY and CDR2 SYGVKD. The CDR3 has 12 residues. V was trimmed by 6 bases and J by 4 bases, leaving 9 bases between them. CDR3 residues: CAISRGSTEAFF. The CDR3 nucleotides are TGTGCCATCAGCCGGGGGTCCACTGAAGCTTTCTTT.

The chain carries TRBV29-1 and TRBJ1-1; D gene unclear. The CDR3 length is 12 residues. V dropped 4 bases and J dropped 1 base, with 7 bases sitting between them. Germline values: CDR1 SQVTM, CDR2 ANQGSEA. The CDR3, as DNA: TGCAGCGTTGGAGGTCCGAACACTGAAGCTTTCTTT. The encoded protein is CSVGGPNTEAFF.

The gene calls are TRBV7-9 and TRBJ1-2; D is ambiguous. CDR3 length: 15 residues. Germline V lookup: CDR1 SEHNR, CDR2 FQNEAQ (reference sequence). V was cut by 5 bases and J by 5 bases, with 18 bases left in between. DNA of the CDR3: TGTGCCAGCAGCCAAGAGGTAGGGCTGGGATATGGCTACACCTTC. Translating gives CASSQEVGLGYGYTF.

The chain couples TRBV24-1 to TRBJ2-2; 9 bases map to TRBD1. CDR1 is KGHDR and CDR2 is SFDVKD in the germline V gene. This CDR3 has 15 amino acids. With V trimmed by 5 bases and J by 5 bases, 5 bases remained unmatched. The CDR3: CATSGTGTGTGELFF. In nucleotides, the CDR3 is TGTGCCACCAGTGGGACAGGGACAGGGACCGGGGAGCTGTTTTTT.

The genes are TRBV11-2 and TRBJ1-2; no clear D. Germline CDR1 SGHAT, CDR2 FQNNGV. The CDR3 has 14 residues. The germline V and J ends were trimmed by 5 bases and 1 base, with 11 bases remaining between them. The CDR3 DNA reads TGTGCCAGCAGCCACTCTAACAGTAACTATGGCTACACCTTC. This translates into CASSHSNSNYGYTF.

The chain uses TRBV10-2 and TRBJ2-3; D remains unclear. The V gene's germline CDR1 is WSHSY and CDR2 SAAADI. The ends were cut back, 4 bases at V and 3 bases at J, with 11 bases in the middle. The CDR3 consists of 14 residues. The CDR3 protein is CASSGINPTDTQYF. CDR3 sequence (DNA): TGCGCCAGCAGTGGGATCAACCCTACAGATACGCAGTATTTT.

The chain recombines TRBV2 with TRBJ2-7; 9 bases match TRBD2. Germline V lookup: CDR1 SNHLY, CDR2 FYNNEI. This CDR3 contains 16 residues. Losses at the gene ends were 6 bases for V and 3 bases for J; bases not matched to a gene: 12. Here the CDR3 reads CASSPGRGGRDYEQYF. The CDR3 coding sequence is TGTGCCAGCAGCCCAGGACGAGGCGGGAGGGACTACGAGCAGTACTTC.

The chain recombines TRBV7-2 with TRBJ2-7, with no clear D. Germline V lookup: CDR1 SGHTA, CDR2 FQGNSA. The germline V and J ends were trimmed by 7 bases and 1 base, with 8 bases remaining between them. The CDR3 is 12 amino acids. As DNA, the CDR3 is TGTGCCAGCACGCACTGGTCCTACGAGCAGTACTTC. This translates into CASTHWSYEQYF.

The V and J genes are TRBV11-3 and TRBJ2-1; D is uncertain. The CDR3 extends over 11 amino acids. Trimming stripped 9 bases from V and 7 bases from J, with 10 bases between. Germline V CDR1 and CDR2: SGHNT, YENEEA. CDR3 sequence (DNA): TGTGCCAGTGAAGGATGGAATGAGCAGTTCTTC. Its protein is CASEGWNEQFF.

This clonotype has a count of ten or more. The chain has TRBV2 and TRBJ1-6; D ambiguous. There are 14 residues in the CDR3. Trimming removed 0 bases at V and 7 bases at J, with 7 bases between. The germline V gene encodes CDR1 SNHLY and CDR2 FYNNEI. This CDR3 is CASSEALVNSPLHF. The CDR3 DNA reads TGTGCCAGCAGTGAAGCGCTTGTGAATTCACCCCTCCACTTT.

This sequence joins TRBV10-3 and TRBJ1-4; D perhaps matches TRBD1 (6 bases). The CDR3 is 12 amino acids. Between the trimmed V and J ends, which lost 9 bases and 4 bases, there was a span of 9 bases. CDR1 ENHRY and CDR2 SYGVKD come from the germline V gene. DNA of the CDR3: TGTGCCATACGGGACAATAATGAAAAACTGTTTTTT. Translation: CAIRDNNEKLFF.

This clonotype showed up just a few times. The chain has TRBV2 and TRBJ1-5; no firm D call. Germline loops: CDR1 SNHLY, CDR2 FYNNEI. The CDR3 loop spans 14 amino acids. The V and J ends lost 4 bases and 0 bases respectively, with 7 bases between them. The CDR3 sequence: CASSAGFSNQPQHF. The CDR3 DNA sequence: TGTGCCAGCAGTGCTGGGTTTAGCAATCAGCCCCAGCATTTT.

V gene TRBV25-1 combines with J gene TRBJ2-1, with D possibly matching TRBD2 (5 bases). Germline CDR1 reads MGHDK; CDR2 reads SYGVNS. Trimming removed 5 bases at V and 0 bases at J, with 20 bases between. The CDR3 consists of 18 residues. As DNA, the CDR3 is TGTGCCAGCAGTTACTCTGAGGAGGATCCAAGCTCCTACAATGAGCAGTTCTTC. This sequence encodes CASSYSEEDPSSYNEQFF.

This chain connects TRBV5-1 to TRBJ1-1; D gene ambiguous. The germline V gene encodes CDR1 SGHRS and CDR2 YFSETQ. The CDR3 is 19 residues long. V gave up 3 bases and J gave up 1 base, with 25 bases separating them. CDR3 amino acids: CASSSSRRAAANSNTEAFF. Here the CDR3 DNA reads TGCGCCAGCAGCTCCTCTCGCCGGGCCGCCGCGAATTCGAACACTGAAGCTTTCTTT.

Concerning this clonotype itself: Sequence at one end of the junction differs from germline and may be a read error. The chain is built from TRBV18 and TRBJ2-2; 9 bases match TRBD1. The CDR3 loop spans 14 amino acids. The germline CDR1 and CDR2 sequences are KGHSH and LQKENI. Here the CDR3 reads CASSPTGGYGELFF. CDR3 sequence (DNA): TGTGCCAGCTCACCTACAGGGGGCTACGGGGAGCTGTTCTTT.